The T cell receptor beta chain described here comes from a study of cytomegalovirus exposure and HLA in healthy donors. Study-wide findings and caveats: A later analysis, which compared TCR beta chains of equal frequency, found the HLA-associated ones more clonally expanded. Researchers reported in a later analysis that a missense DCLRE1C variant was tied to TCR beta V- and J-gene trimming. Later analysis identified 16,951 TCR beta sequences associated with HLA alleles, using a false discovery rate threshold of 0.05.

The PCR employed 60 Vbeta primers together with 13 Jbeta primers. Original processing notes: The count from a later analysis was roughly 80 million unique TCR beta chains, approximately 9.9 million of them shared. Data came from immunoSEQ multiplex PCR; TCRdb stores just in-frame clones and leaves some out. V and J calls and clone size are given by that table; D and trimming were obtained from the DNA. The table records tens of thousands of clones, 73% of them present only once. A word on this clone: Its antigen is currently unknown.

Looked up from germline, CDR1 is MNHNY and CDR2 is SVGAGI (reference sequence). V gave up 4 bases and J gave up 6 bases; unmatched junction bases: 2. This CDR3 comprises 15 residues. This receptor was taken from a man in his forties or fifties in good health and CMV-seronegative. The sample was PBMCs. The chain couples TRBV6-6 to TRBJ1-6, with 11 bases lining up with TRBD1. For the CDR3, the DNA is TGTGCCAGCAGTTTCGGGACAGGGGGTAATTCACCCCTCCACTTT. Translation gives CASSFGTGGNSPLHF.